The rows below give T cell receptor beta chains drawn from one sample of a study of CD8 T cells in Susac syndrome. Via MiXCR, TCRdb re-called the immunoSEQ multiplex PCR reads, giving one row per CDR3 protein. Of approximately 190,000 distinct CDR3 sequences listed, 90% to 97% are singletons. Sequencing was carried out using CD4+ T cells from PBMCs. These receptors all stem from a human donor with Susac syndrome. Both conserved end residues are part of each CDR3. A D gene is named only where the DNA matches it firmly. Rows give clone size only sometimes, using once, few, many, or a class for an expanded clone.

d_call,clone_size,v_call,j_call,cdr3_nt,cdr3_aa
NA,NA,TRBV29-1,TRBJ1-1,TGCAGCGCGCAGAGAGGGTTCTCGAACACTGAAGCTTTCTTT,CSAQRGFSNTEAFF
NA,NA,TRBV20-1,TRBJ1-5,TGCAGTGCTACGCCTGCCTGGGGCAATCAGCCCCAGCATTTT,CSATPAWGNQPQHF
TRBD1,NA,TRBV9,TRBJ1-4,TGTGCCAGCAGCTCCAGACAGGGCCTTCCTGAAAAACTGTTTTTT,CASSSRQGLPEKLFF
NA,NA,TRBV7-9,TRBJ2-5,TGTGCCAGCAGCTTAAACTTCGAGACCCAGTACTTC,CASSLNFETQYF
NA,NA,TRBV25-1,TRBJ2-7,TGTGCCAGCAGCCCAAAACTGGGGGGAGGTACCGAGCAGTACTTC,CASSPKLGGGTEQYF
NA,NA,TRBV29-1,TRBJ1-2,TGCAGCGTTGATGGTGGGTCCTATGGCTACACCTTC,CSVDGGSYGYTF
NA,NA,TRBV6-2/TRBV6-3,TRBJ2-7,TGTGCCAGCAGTACCCCGCAGGACCTCTCCTACGAGCAGTACTTC,CASSTPQDLSYEQYF
NA,few,TRBV29-1,TRBJ1-1,TGCAGCGCTGGGGGCACTGAAGCTTTCTTT,CSAGGTEAFF
NA,NA,TRBV12-3/TRBV12-4,TRBJ1-6,TGTGCCAGCAGTGGGGGTCTTGGTAATTCACCCCTCCACTTT,CASSGGLGNSPLHF
TRBD1,once,TRBV7-8,TRBJ1-1,TGTGCCAGCAGCTTAACAGGGGGAATCACTGAAGCTTTCTTT,CASSLTGGITEAFF
TRBD1,NA,TRBV9,TRBJ2-1,TGTGCCAGCAGTATTTTAGGGACAGGGGGTTCGGAGCAGTTCTTC,CASSILGTGGSEQFF
TRBD2,NA,TRBV20-1,TRBJ2-3,TGCAGGATCAAGCGGGGGGACACAGATACGCAGTATTTT,CRIKRGDTDTQYF
NA,NA,TRBV30,TRBJ2-4,TGTGCCTGGAGTCTCTCCGGGGTCGATGTCATTCAGTACTTC,CAWSLSGVDVIQYF
TRBD1,NA,TRBV14,TRBJ2-1,TGTGCCAGCAGCCAAACCTCAGGGGGCAGGGGGATTGAGCAGTTCTTC,CASSQTSGGRGIEQFF
NA,NA,TRBV2,TRBJ2-2,TGTGCCAGCAGACAGGAGTCGTCCGGGGAGCTGTTTTTT,CASRQESSGELFF